The present TCR beta chain was sequenced within a study of blood T cell repertoires in COVID-19. Looking at the study overall: Both acute and convalescent COVID-19 samples were obtained from the United States, Italy and Spain. In each case, the material was cDNA or gDNA derived from T cells, B-cell-depleted T cells, or PBMCs.

The method was immunoSEQ multiplex PCR; TCRdb's version includes in-frame clones alone and lacks a portion of them. In the table there are 300,000 to 350,000 clones, about nine tenths of which are singletons. The CDR3 consists of 16 residues. The V segment lost 5 bases and the J segment 7 bases; nucleotides outside the gene matches: 11. CDR1 is LNHDA, CDR2 SQIVND, per germline (reference sequence). A COVID-19 case had been met by exposed participants during the 2 weeks before study entry. Sequenced input: PBMCs or T cells enriched from blood (not recorded which). The chain uses TRBV19 and TRBJ1-5; 10 nucleotides line up with TRBD1. The receptor comes from a woman aged 25 to 45 who had been exposed to COVID-19. The CDR3: CASSPRTGGVGQPQHF. CDR3 sequence (DNA): TGTGCCAGTAGTCCGAGGACAGGGGGAGTGGGACAGCCCCAGCATTTT.